This TCR beta chain came from a study of radiation and T cells in renal cell carcinoma. Study-wide results and limits: No pretreatment tumor biopsies were available for baseline clonotypes. From baseline, blood top tumor clonotypes peaked at 2 weeks post-radiation.

The protocol was immunoSEQ multiplex PCR, while the TCRdb copy is restricted to in-frame clones and leaves out a portion. The repertoire holds around 4,600 clones, with roughly 60% as singletons. Noted treatment: 15 Gy SBRT to primary tumor, nephrectomy 4 weeks later. Nephrectomy followed 15 Gy stereotactic body radiation by 4 weeks. About this clone: Antigen: not known.

V lost 4 bases to trimming and J lost 4 bases; unmatched junction nucleotides: 10. The germline gives CDR1 SGHRS, CDR2 YFSETQ. This CDR3 is 15 amino acids long. The receptor was derived from a woman aged 55-70 years with renal cell carcinoma. The starting material was tumor tissue, obtained from a patient whose treatment included radiotherapy and nephrectomy. The chain carries TRBV5-1 and TRBJ1-1; 7 bases line up with TRBD1. Here the CDR3 DNA reads TGCGCCAGCAGCACGGGACAGCCCGGGGGCACTGAAGCTTTCTTT. Amino acid sequence: CASSTGQPGGTEAFF.